This is a list of T cell receptor beta chains from one sample in a study of T cell responses to AZD1222 COVID-19 vaccine. Sequenced by immunoSEQ multiplex PCR; TCRdb stores in-frame clones only, minus some. The sample carries about 47,000 clones, roughly three quarters recorded once. The specimen was peripheral blood, collected on day 0 of MenACWY control vaccination. These receptors were taken from an adult in good health. CDR3s leave out the opening cysteine and the closing phenylalanine or tryptophan. The size field is filled for only some rows; it gives once, few, many or a size class.

abundance,j_gene,v_gene,CDR3aa
NA,TRBJ2-3,TRBV30,ACPRGGGTTDTQY
NA,TRBJ2-5,TRBV7-9,ASSGSGRLGETQY
NA,TRBJ1-1,TRBV5-5,ASSLIGGYTEAF
NA,TRBJ1-2,TRBV27,ASSLRQGPFNYGYT
NA,TRBJ2-6,TRBV2,ASRPGQGFWANVLT
NA,TRBJ1-6,TRBV3-1/TRBV3-2,ASSQGDWSPLH
NA,TRBJ2-7,TRBV10-3,AISASVADYEQY
few,TRBJ1-1,TRBV6-5,ASTPTMGTEAF
NA,TRBJ2-1,TRBV6-5,ASSSQPGLAGGQF
few,TRBJ2-3,TRBV6-5,ASRGGGDTQY
NA,TRBJ2-1,TRBV6-4,ASSRLAGANNEQF
NA,TRBJ2-1,TRBV2,ANGLAGGGEQF
NA,TRBJ2-7,TRBV6-5,ASRTGGTEQY
NA,TRBJ2-7,TRBV3-1/TRBV3-2,ASSQGGMGLSYEQY
medium-sized,TRBJ1-1,TRBV28,ASSLYISYPNTEAF
NA,TRBJ2-2,TRBV5-1,ASRPMVRQGNTGELF
NA,TRBJ2-1,TRBV2,ASGTGEFEQF
NA,TRBJ1-6,TRBV19,ASRTTGQNSPLH
NA,TRBJ1-5,TRBV10-3,AISVDSNQPQH
NA,TRBJ2-2,TRBV24-1,ATSGAETNTGELF
NA,TRBJ1-2,TRBV6-5,ASSYSGVSSSGYT
few,TRBJ1-3,TRBV19,ASSISFRSGNTIY
NA,TRBJ2-2,TRBV5-8,ASSLFGGGRTGELF
NA,TRBJ2-1,TRBV5-1,ASERAGGGVNEQF
few,TRBJ2-3,TRBV5-4,ASSSSGGRDTQY
NA,TRBJ1-1,TRBV5-3,ARRDRAYTEAF
NA,TRBJ1-1,TRBV19,ASSIGSRTTEAF
NA,TRBJ2-2,TRBV6-5,ASRRQGGNTGELF
once,TRBJ2-6,TRBV19,ASLLKHSGANVLT
few,TRBJ1-2,TRBV28,ASSLRGASYGYT
NA,TRBJ2-2,TRBV4-1,ASSQISLGSGTAGELF
few,TRBJ2-1,TRBV7-2,ASSLAQGAYNEQF
once,TRBJ1-5,TRBV19,ASIQAGFNQPQH
once,TRBJ2-3,TRBV2,ASGRVNHDDTQY
NA,TRBJ2-2,TRBV28,ASSLVTATTGELF
NA,TRBJ1-5,TRBV28,ASSPTGGGPQH
NA,TRBJ2-1,TRBV6-5,ASSYGRSTGRVEQF
few,TRBJ1-1,TRBV20-1,SASIHGMAF
once,TRBJ2-3,TRBV3-1/TRBV3-2,ASSPGKGGGRASTDTQY
NA,TRBJ1-1,TRBV28,ASPPVHRSNTEAF